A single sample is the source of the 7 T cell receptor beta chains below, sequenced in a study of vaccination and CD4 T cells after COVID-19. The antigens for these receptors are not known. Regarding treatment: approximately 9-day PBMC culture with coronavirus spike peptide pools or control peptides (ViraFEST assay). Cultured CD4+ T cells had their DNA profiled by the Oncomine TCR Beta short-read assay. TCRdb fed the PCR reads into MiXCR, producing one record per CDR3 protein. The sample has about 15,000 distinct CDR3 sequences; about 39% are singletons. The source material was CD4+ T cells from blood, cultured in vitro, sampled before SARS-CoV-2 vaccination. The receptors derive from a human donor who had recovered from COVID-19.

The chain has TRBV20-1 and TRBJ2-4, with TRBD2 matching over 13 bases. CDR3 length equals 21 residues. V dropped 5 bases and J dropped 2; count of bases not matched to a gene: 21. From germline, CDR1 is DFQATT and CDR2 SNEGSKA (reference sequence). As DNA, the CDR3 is TGCAGTGCTGGGGGCTTAGCCTTAACTAGCGGGAGGGTGGAGACCAAAAACATTCAGTACTTC. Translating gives CSAGGLALTSGRVETKNIQYF.

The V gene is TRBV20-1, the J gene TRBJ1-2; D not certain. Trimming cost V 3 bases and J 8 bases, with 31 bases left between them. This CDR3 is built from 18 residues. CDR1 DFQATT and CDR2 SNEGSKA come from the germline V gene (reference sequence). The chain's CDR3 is CSASFPSLSWQAASGYTF. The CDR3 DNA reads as TGCAGTGCTAGTTTCCCGTCTCTTTCGTGGCAGGCAGCGTCGGGCTACACCTTC.

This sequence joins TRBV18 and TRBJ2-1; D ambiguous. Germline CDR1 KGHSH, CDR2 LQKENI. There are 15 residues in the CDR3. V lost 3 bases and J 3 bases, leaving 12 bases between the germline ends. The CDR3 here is CASSPLFGSYNEQFF. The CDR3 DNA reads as TGTGCCAGCTCACCCCTTTTTGGCAGCTACAATGAGCAGTTCTTC.

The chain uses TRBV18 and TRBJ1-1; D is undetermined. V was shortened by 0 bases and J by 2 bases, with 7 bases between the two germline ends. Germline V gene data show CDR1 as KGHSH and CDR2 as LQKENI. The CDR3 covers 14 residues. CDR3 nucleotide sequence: TGTGCCAGCTCACCACCGTACGGAAACACTGAAGCTTTCTTT. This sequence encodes CASSPPYGNTEAFF.

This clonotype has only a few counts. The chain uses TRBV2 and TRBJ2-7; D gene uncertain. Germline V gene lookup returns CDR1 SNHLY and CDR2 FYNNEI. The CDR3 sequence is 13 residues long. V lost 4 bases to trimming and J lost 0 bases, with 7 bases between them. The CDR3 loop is CASSVVNSYEQYF. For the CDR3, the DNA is TGTGCCAGCAGTGTCGTGAACTCCTACGAGCAGTACTTC.

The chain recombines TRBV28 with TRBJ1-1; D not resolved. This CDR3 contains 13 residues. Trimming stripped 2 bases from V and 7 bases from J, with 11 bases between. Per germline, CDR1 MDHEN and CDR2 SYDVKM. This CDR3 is CASSLIGFSEAFF. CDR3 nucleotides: TGTGCCAGCAGTTTAATTGGTTTTAGTGAAGCTTTCTTT.

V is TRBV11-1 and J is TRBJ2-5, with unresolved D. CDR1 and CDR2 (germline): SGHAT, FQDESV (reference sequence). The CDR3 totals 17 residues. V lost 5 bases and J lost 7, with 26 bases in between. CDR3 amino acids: CASSRRGVADTTLTQYF. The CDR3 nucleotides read TGTGCCAGCAGCCGTCGTGGGGTGGCGGATACAACGTTGACCCAGTACTTC. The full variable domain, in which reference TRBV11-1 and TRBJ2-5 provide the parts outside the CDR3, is EAEVAQSPRYKITEKSQAVAFWCDPISGHATLYWYRQILGQGPELLVQFQDESVVDDSQLPKDRFSAERLKGVDSTLKIQPAELGDSAMYLCASSRRGVADTTLTQYFGPGTRLLVL.